This T cell receptor beta chain was recorded in a study of blood T cell repertoires in COVID-19. The wider study: Some COVID-19 samples were acute and others convalescent; all came from the United States, Italy and Spain. T cells, B-cell-depleted T cells, or PBMCs provided the cDNA or gDNA that served as material.

Under the authors' procedure: Amplifying reference gene primers gave estimates of nucleated cell counts. Here immunoSEQ multiplex PCR was the method, and the copy in TCRdb shows in-frame clones only, minus some. V, J and clone size derive from that table, while D and trimming were established from the DNA sequence. Among tens of thousands of clones listed, around nine tenths were seen once. Trimming removed 5 bases from V and 2 bases from J, with 13 bases in between. CDR1 and CDR2 (germline): MNHNY, SVGAGI (reference sequence). The CDR3 length is 15 residues. This clone was observed a single time. Sequencing input: peripheral blood. V and J are TRBV6-6 and TRBJ1-3; D is perhaps TRBD1 (6 bases). The sequence derives from a human donor in a cohort sampled during active COVID-19. The CDR3 loop reads CASSGNRVAGNTIYF. The DNA for the CDR3 is TGTGCCAGCAGTGGGAACAGGGTTGCTGGAAACACCATATATTTT.